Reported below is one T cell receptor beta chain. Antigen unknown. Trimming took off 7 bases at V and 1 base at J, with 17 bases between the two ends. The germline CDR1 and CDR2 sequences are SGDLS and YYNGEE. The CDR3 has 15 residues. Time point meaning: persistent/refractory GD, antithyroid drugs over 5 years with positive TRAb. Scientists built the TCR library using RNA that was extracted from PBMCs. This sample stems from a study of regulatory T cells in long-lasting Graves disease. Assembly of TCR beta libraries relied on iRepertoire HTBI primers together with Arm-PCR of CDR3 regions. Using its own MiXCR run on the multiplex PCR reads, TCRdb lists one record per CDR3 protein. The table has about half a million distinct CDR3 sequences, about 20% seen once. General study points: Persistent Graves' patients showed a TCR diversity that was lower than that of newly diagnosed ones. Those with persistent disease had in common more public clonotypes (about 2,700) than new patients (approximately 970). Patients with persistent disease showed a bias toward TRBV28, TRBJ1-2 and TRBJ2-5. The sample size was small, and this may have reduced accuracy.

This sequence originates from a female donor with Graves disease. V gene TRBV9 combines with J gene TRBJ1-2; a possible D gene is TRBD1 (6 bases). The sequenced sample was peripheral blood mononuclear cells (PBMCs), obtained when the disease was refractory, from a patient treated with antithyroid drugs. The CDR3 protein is CASSLGATDNYGYTF. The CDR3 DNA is TGTGCCAGCTCCTTGGGGGCGACGGATAACTATGGCTACACCTTC.